This T cell receptor beta chain was found in a study of cytomegalovirus exposure and HLA in healthy donors. Primers included in the PCR were 60 Vbeta and 13 Jbeta primers. Profiled with immunoSEQ multiplex PCR; TCRdb holds only in-frame clones, not every one. The table records roughly 140,000 clones, just under 85% of them present only once. The CDR3 is 14 amino acids. The ends were cut back, 5 bases at V and 5 bases at J, with 13 bases in the middle. The germline V gene has CDR1 SGHTA and CDR2 FQGNSA. This sequence originates from a woman aged 55-70 years in good health and CMV-seropositive. The chain has TRBV7-2 and TRBJ2-1; no reliable D call. The sequencing sample was made of PBMCs. The CDR3 here is CASSPPPGHNEQFF. In DNA, the CDR3 is TGTGCCAGCAGCCCCCCACCTGGCCACAATGAGCAGTTCTTC.